This T cell receptor beta chain was recorded in a study of response to subunit inactivated influenza vaccine. Whole-study results and caveats: Every seasonal influenza vaccination brings in few new T cells, the authors suggested.

CDR1 is MDHEN and CDR2 is SYDVKM in the germline V gene. V shed 4 bases, J shed 0 bases, and the junction held 12 bases outside the gene matches. CDR3 length: 17 amino acids. One entry per CDR3 protein, called by TCRdb with MiXCR from the RT-PCR reads. Among about 540,000 distinct CDR3 sequences listed, 13% to 15% were seen once. This clonotype was seen only a few times. Its target is unknown. This clonotype was obtained from a man aged 50 or older who received an inactivated influenza vaccine. The J gene is TRBJ2-7, the V gene TRBV28, with 7 bases fitting TRBD1. The starting material was PBMCs from blood, obtained roughly 12 days after vaccination. The CDR3 reads CASSSTGQLKISYEQYF. DNA of the CDR3: TGTGCCAGCAGTTCAACGGGACAGCTAAAAATCTCCTACGAGCAGTACTTC.